What follows are 18 T cell receptor beta chains derived from one specimen sequenced in a study of T cell changes during pregnancy in multiple sclerosis. Libraries were prepared by immunoSEQ multiplex PCR; TCRdb keeps only in-frame clonotypes and omits some of them. The data show under 70,000 clones, with approximately 91% seen just once and 0.6% to 0.9% held by the top ten. The material was CD4+ T cells from peripheral blood mononuclear cells, obtained in the first trimester of pregnancy. The source of these receptors is a female donor with multiple sclerosis, enrolled in a pregnancy study.

The rearrangement uses TRBV4-3 and TRBJ2-6; tentative D call: TRBD1 (5 bases). Trimming shortened V by 6 bases and J by 4 bases, and 13 bases separated the two germline ends. CDR1 is LGHNA, CDR2 YSLEER, per germline. This CDR3 has 15 residues. CDR3 residues: CASSPDMSGANVLTF. For the CDR3, the DNA is TGCGCCAGCAGTCCGGACATGTCAGGGGCCAACGTCCTGACTTTC.

The chain joins TRBV18 to TRBJ1-3; D is uncertain. In germline, CDR1 is KGHSH, CDR2 LQKENI. Between the trimmed V and J ends, which lost 2 bases and 0 bases, there was a span of 20 bases. The CDR3 sequence is 19 residues long. CDR3 residues: CASSPEIAGYTYSGNTIYF. The CDR3 nucleotides are TGTGCCAGCTCACCAGAAATTGCGGGATACACTTACTCTGGAAACACCATATATTTT.

The J gene is TRBJ2-1, the V gene TRBV12-5, with 13 nucleotides matching TRBD2. The CDR3 sequence is 15 residues long. CDR1 and CDR2 (germline): LGHNT, FRNRAP. V trimming: 3 bases; J trimming: 5 bases; junction bases outside the gene matches: 1. CDR3 DNA: TGTGCTAGTGGTTTCGGGACTAGCGGGGACAATGAGCAGTTCTTC. Translating gives CASGFGTSGDNEQFF.

The J gene is TRBJ2-2, the V gene TRBV11-3; 8 bases fit TRBD2. V was pared by 5 bases and J by 4 bases, with 12 bases of the junction left unmatched. The CDR3 is 17 residues long. Per germline, CDR1 SGHNT and CDR2 YENEEA. CDR3 region: CASSKNTGTSATGELFF. DNA of the CDR3: TGTGCCAGCAGCAAAAACACCGGGACTAGTGCCACCGGGGAGCTGTTTTTT.

V usage is TRBV6-9 and J usage is TRBJ1-5; a weak D match, TRBD1 (5 bases). V dropped 1 base and J dropped 3 bases, with 10 bases sitting between them. Germline V gene sequence: CDR1 MNHGY, CDR2 SVAAGI. The CDR3 is 15 residues long. The CDR3 sequence is CASSYCRASNQPQHF. The CDR3 DNA follows: TGTGCCAGCAGTTATTGCAGGGCTTCCAATCAGCCCCAGCATTTT.

The chain employs TRBV7-2 and TRBJ1-4; unclear D gene. Germline V gene lookup returns CDR1 SGHTA and CDR2 FQGNSA. Trimming pared 5 bases from V and 8 bases from J, leaving 24 bases between. The CDR3 sequence is 17 residues long. The CDR3 nucleotides read TGTGCCAGCAGCCAAGGACCTGCGGTTCGGAGGGAAGAAAAACTGTTTTTT. Its translation: CASSQGPAVRREEKLFF.

V gene TRBV30 combines with J gene TRBJ1-1, with D unresolved. Deletions cut 4 bases from V and 3 bases from J, with 12 bases between. From germline, CDR1 is GTSNPN and CDR2 SVGIG (reference sequence). The length of the CDR3 is 13 residues. The CDR3 DNA is TGTGCCTGGACCGTGGGAGAGTACACTGAAGCTTTCTTT. This encodes CAWTVGEYTEAFF.

This chain uses TRBV25-1 with TRBJ2-1; D unresolved. CDR1 and CDR2 from the germline V gene are MGHDK and SYGVNS. The V end was cut by 4 bases, the J end by 1 base, with 5 bases between. The CDR3 has 13 residues. CDR3 sequence: CASSVLSYNEQFF. CDR3 DNA sequence: TGTGCCAGCAGTGTTCTTTCCTACAATGAGCAGTTCTTC.

The V call is TRBV12-5, the J call TRBJ2-7; D is uncertain. Trimming took off 1 base at V and 3 bases at J, with 10 bases between the two ends. Germline assignment: CDR1 LGHNT and CDR2 FRNRAP. This CDR3 has 14 residues. CDR3 bases: TGTGCTAGTGGTTTGGGACAAGTTATCTACGAGCAGTACTTC. The encoded protein is CASGLGQVIYEQYF.

The V gene is TRBV6-1, the J gene TRBJ2-5, with 7 bases lining up with TRBD2. CDR3 length: 13 residues. The junction had 4 bases not matched to a gene; V was cut back by 4 bases and J by 5 bases. Per the germline V gene, CDR1 is MNHNS and CDR2 is SASEGT. The CDR3 sequence: CASSGAGRETQYF. CDR3 nucleotide sequence: TGTGCCAGCAGTGGAGCGGGGAGGGAGACCCAGTACTTC.

This chain links TRBV19 with TRBJ1-2, with 9 bases that match TRBD1. The trim removed 6 bases at V and 4 bases at J, leaving 9 bases unmatched. CDR3 length equals 15 residues. In germline, CDR1 is LNHDA, CDR2 SQIVND (reference sequence). The CDR3 reads CASRRTGDWGYGYTF. The CDR3 DNA reads as TGTGCCAGTAGGCGGACAGGGGATTGGGGCTATGGCTACACCTTC.

The chain is built from TRBV4-2 and TRBJ1-1, with TRBD1 matching over 8 bases. V lost 3 bases and J lost 1; bases outside the gene matches: 7. This CDR3 comprises 16 residues. Per the germline V gene, CDR1 is LGHNA and CDR2 is YNFKEQ. The CDR3 sequence is CASSHLQGDGNTEAFF. The DNA for the CDR3 is TGTGCCAGCAGCCACTTACAGGGGGATGGGAACACTGAAGCTTTCTTT.

In its sample, this clone was seen a few times. This sequence joins TRBV19 and TRBJ1-6; 8 bases fit TRBD1. V lost 4 bases and J lost 8; bases outside the gene matches: 10. Looked up from germline, CDR1 is LNHDA and CDR2 is SQIVND (reference sequence). This CDR3 has 16 amino acids. The CDR3 sequence is CASSTPGQAAYSPLHF. Written as DNA, the CDR3 is TGTGCCAGTAGTACACCGGGACAGGCAGCATATTCACCCCTCCACTTT. Complete variable domain (other parts from reference TRBV19 and TRBJ1-6): DGGITQSPKYLFRKEGQNVTLSCEQNLNHDAMYWYRQDPGQGLRLIYYSQIVNDFQKGDIAEGYSVSREKKESFPLTVTSAQKNPTAFYLCASSTPGQAAYSPLHFGNGTRLTVT.

This chain joins TRBV18 and TRBJ2-3; 9 nucleotides match TRBD2. V lost 2 bases and J lost 0; bases outside the gene matches: 12. CDR3 length: 19 residues. The V gene's germline CDR1 is KGHSH and CDR2 LQKENI. The CDR3 bases are TGTGCCAGCTCACCAAGGGCCGGGGCTAGCGGGGCTAGCACAGATACGCAGTATTTT. Translated, it gives CASSPRAGASGASTDTQYF.

The chain combines TRBV9 with TRBJ2-3; 11 nucleotides align to TRBD2. The V gene end was trimmed by 2 bases and the J gene end by 2 bases; junction bases not matched to a gene: 10. CDR3 length equals 18 residues. CDR1 is SGDLS, CDR2 YYNGEE, per germline. CDR3 bases: TGTGCCAGCAGCGTTCCTAGCGGGGGGTCTCTTTACACAGATACGCAGTATTTT. This encodes CASSVPSGGSLYTDTQYF.

This clone was counted between two and nine times. The rearrangement links TRBV7-9 to TRBJ1-4; no clear D. Germline CDR1 and CDR2: SEHNR and FQNEAQ (reference sequence). There are 14 residues in the CDR3. V was trimmed by 4 bases and J by 6 bases, leaving 12 bases between them. The CDR3 DNA is TGTGCCAGCAGCTCGTCGGGAATGCATGAAAAACTGTTTTTT. Amino acid sequence: CASSSSGMHEKLFF.

The CDR3, as DNA: TGTGCCAGCAGTTCCACCCTCTTCGGCTACAATGAGCAGTTCTTC. Translating gives CASSSTLFGYNEQFF. The gene calls are TRBV6-5 and TRBJ2-1; D is undetermined. V was clipped by 4 bases and J by 3 bases, with 13 bases between them. This CDR3 has 15 residues. Per germline, CDR1 MNHEY and CDR2 SVGAGI.

This rearrangement joins TRBV7-2 to TRBJ1-5, with D possibly matching TRBD1 (5 bases). The length of the CDR3 is 13 residues. Germline CDR1 reads SGHTA; CDR2 reads FQGNSA. The V gene lost 5 bases and the J gene lost 5 bases, with 10 bases spanning the gap. The CDR3 region has the DNA TGTGCCAGCAGCATAAGGGGCGATCAGCCCCAGCATTTT. Translating gives CASSIRGDQPQHF.